Listed here is a single T cell receptor (beta chain). This sample stems from a study of blood T cell repertoires in COVID-19. The wider study: Samples of COVID-19 (acute and convalescent) were obtained from the United States, Italy and Spain.

Only in-frame clones appear in the TCRdb table, and some are missing; sequencing was by immunoSEQ multiplex PCR. The sample lists around 620,000 clones, around 90% occurring once. Germline CDR1 and CDR2: SGDLS and YYNGEE. CDR3 length: 12 amino acids. J lost 12 bases, V lost 3 bases, and 8 bases had no gene match. This clonotype was sampled from a young woman with acute or convalescent COVID-19. This chain uses TRBV9 with TRBJ2-7; TRBD1 matches at 8 bases. Sequenced sample: peripheral blood. CDR3 DNA: TGTGCCAGCAGCGATGGACAGGGCCGTCTGTACTTC. As protein: CASSDGQGRLYF.